Listed here are 15 T cell receptor beta chains from one sample, sequenced in a study of control samples from healthy donors and cancer patients. Data came from immunoSEQ multiplex PCR; TCRdb stores just in-frame clones and leaves some out. Of some 130,000 clones listed, about nine tenths were seen once; the top ten hold around 5.4%. The sequencing sample was made of blood. All receptors derive from a young man in good health.

The V gene is TRBV12-3 or TRBV12-4, the J gene TRBJ2-3; no clear D gene. The V end was cut by 8 bases, the J end by 6 bases, with 9 bases between. The length of the CDR3 is 11 residues. The CDR3 coding sequence is TGTGCCAGCGCCCAGAGGGATACGCAGTATTTT. Residues: CASAQRDTQYF.

The V and J genes are TRBV9 and TRBJ2-1; 7 bases are a match to TRBD2. V shed 0 bases, J shed 8 bases, and the junction held 8 bases outside the gene matches. This CDR3 has 15 residues. The germline V gene encodes CDR1 SGDLS and CDR2 YYNGEE. CDR3 nucleotide sequence: TGTGCCAGCAGCGTAGTAGACGGGGGGAGATATGAGCAGTTCTTC. It translates to CASSVVDGGRYEQFF.

The chain carries TRBV23-1 and TRBJ1-1; the match to TRBD1 covers 8 bases. TRBV23-1 is an open reading frame, and its role is uncertain. The CDR3 length is 15 residues. The trim removed 3 bases at V and 3 bases at J, leaving 6 bases unmatched. CDR3 DNA: TGCGCCAGCAGTCAGCGGGACAGGAGATACACTGAAGCTTTCTTT. Its translation is CASSQRDRRYTEAFF.

The chain links TRBV7-9 to TRBJ1-1; maybe TRBD1 (5 bases). The V gene's germline CDR1 is SEHNR and CDR2 FQNEAQ (reference sequence). This CDR3 comprises 12 residues. Trimming pared 1 base from V and 11 bases from J, leaving 11 bases between. CDR3 residues: CASSLETGSAFF. For the CDR3, the DNA is TGTGCCAGCAGCTTAGAAACAGGCTCCGCTTTCTTT.

Here the CDR3 DNA reads TGTGCCAGTAGTAGCACCTCCCTCAATGAGCAGTTCTTC. This encodes CASSSTSLNEQFF. The V and J genes are TRBV19 and TRBJ2-1; D gene uncertain. V lost 4 bases and J 6 bases, leaving 10 bases between the germline ends. The CDR3 extends over 13 amino acids. Germline assignment: CDR1 LNHDA and CDR2 SQIVND (reference sequence). The full variable domain, rest sourced from reference TRBV19 and TRBJ2-1, is DGGITQSPKYLFRKEGQNVTLSCEQNLNHDAMYWYRQDPGQGLRLIYYSQIVNDFQKGDIAEGYSVSREKKESFPLTVTSAQKNPTAFYLCASSSTSLNEQFFGPGTRLTVL.

J is TRBJ2-7 and V is TRBV5-5, with 8 nucleotides matching TRBD2. Germline loops: CDR1 SGHKS, CDR2 YYEKEE (reference sequence). After removal of 4 bases from V and 2 bases from J, the junction contained 5 bases not matched to a gene. CDR3 length: 14 residues. CDR3 sequence reads: CASSRVGGAYEQYF. In nucleotides, the CDR3 is TGTGCCAGCAGCCGGGTCGGGGGGGCCTACGAGCAGTACTTC.

Worth noting for this clone: Different DNA sequences within this sample yield the same CDR3. V is TRBV18 and J is TRBJ1-6, with 9 bases matching TRBD1. Trimming removed 4 bases from V and 9 bases from J; junction bases left unmatched: 7. CDR3 length: 15 amino acids. Germline CDR1 reads KGHSH; CDR2 reads LQKENI. CDR3 region: CASSQRQGVGSPLHF. The CDR3 DNA reads as TGTGCCAGCTCACAAAGACAGGGGGTGGGTTCACCCCTCCACTTT.

The gene calls are TRBV12-1 and TRBJ1-4; the table gives TRBD1 as D, unverified against the DNA. TRBV12-1 is noted as a pseudogene. The CDR3 length is 14 residues. The CDR3 loop reads CASSPRTGHEKLFF. CDR3 sequence (DNA): TGTGCCAGCAGCCCCCGGACAGGGCATGAAAAACTGTTTTTT.

A single count supports this clone. The chain is built from TRBV2 and TRBJ1-1, with a weak D call TRBD1 (6 bases). V shed 7 bases and J shed 12 bases, with 21 bases lying between them. The CDR3 runs to 13 residues. CDR1 is SNHLY, CDR2 FYNNEI, per germline. CDR3 sequence: CASTPSGGGRTFF. The CDR3 DNA reads as TGTGCCAGCACTCCGTCGGGGGGGGGCAGGACTTTCTTT.

The genes are TRBV5-1 and TRBJ2-1; 8 bases agree with TRBD2. The germline V gene has CDR1 SGHRS and CDR2 YFSETQ. V was pared by 0 bases and J by 4 bases, with 6 bases of the junction left unmatched. CDR3 length equals 16 residues. CDR3 sequence reads: CASSLAASGLYNEQFF. The DNA for the CDR3 is TGCGCCAGCAGCTTGGCCGCTAGCGGGTTATACAATGAGCAGTTCTTC.

This rearrangement joins TRBV2 to TRBJ2-2; 9 bases fit TRBD2. This CDR3 is built from 15 residues. Germline-derived CDR1 and CDR2 are SNHLY and FYNNEI. V lost 7 bases to trimming and J lost 0 bases; unmatched junction nucleotides: 3. The CDR3 bases are TGTGCCAGCATAGCGGGGGTATCGAACACCGGGGAGCTGTTTTTT. It encodes CASIAGVSNTGELFF. The full variable domain, completed using reference TRBV2 and TRBJ2-2, is EPEVTQTPSHQVTQMGQEVILRCVPISNHLYFYWYRQILGQKVEFLVSFYNNEISEKSEIFDDQFSVERPDGSNFTLKIRSTKLEDSAMYFCASIAGVSNTGELFFGEGSRLTVL.

This clone was observed a handful of times. This rearrangement joins TRBV4-1 to TRBJ1-3; D is undetermined. Germline loops: CDR1 MGHRA, CDR2 YSYEKL. Trimming shortened V by 4 bases and J by 0 bases, and 7 bases separated the two germline ends. The CDR3 contains 14 residues. This chain's CDR3 is CASSPESSGNTIYF. DNA of the CDR3: TGCGCCAGCAGCCCAGAGAGCTCTGGAAACACCATATATTTT.

This rearrangement joins TRBV5-4 to TRBJ2-7, with D uncertain. The CDR3 loop spans 13 amino acids. The V gene lost 4 bases and the J gene lost 6 bases, with 14 bases spanning the gap. CDR1 SGHNT and CDR2 YYREEE come from the germline V gene (reference sequence). The CDR3 DNA reads TGTGCCAGCAGCCCCGACCAACTGCGCGAGCAGTACTTC. Its translation is CASSPDQLREQYF.

Concerning this clone: This CDR3 is also generated by other DNA sequences in the sample. V is TRBV6-1 and J is TRBJ2-7; a possible D gene is TRBD2 (6 bases). V lost 0 bases and J 0 bases, leaving 18 bases between the germline ends. CDR1 and CDR2 (germline): MNHNS, SASEGT. The CDR3 sequence is 18 residues long. The CDR3: CASSEALFGGGSSYEQYF. The DNA for the CDR3 is TGTGCCAGCAGTGAAGCGCTATTTGGCGGAGGGAGCTCCTACGAGCAGTACTTC.

This clone showed up just once. The CDR3 coding sequence is TGTGCCAGCAGTTACTCTCGGGGCAGCGGGGGCTTCACCGGGGAGCTGTTTTTT. Protein product: CASSYSRGSGGFTGELFF. The chain carries TRBV6-2 or TRBV6-3 and TRBJ2-2, with 8 positions matching TRBD2. The germline V gene encodes CDR1 MNHEY and CDR2 SVGEGT. This CDR3 region has 18 residues. Trimming removed 0 bases from V and 4 bases from J; junction bases left unmatched: 10.